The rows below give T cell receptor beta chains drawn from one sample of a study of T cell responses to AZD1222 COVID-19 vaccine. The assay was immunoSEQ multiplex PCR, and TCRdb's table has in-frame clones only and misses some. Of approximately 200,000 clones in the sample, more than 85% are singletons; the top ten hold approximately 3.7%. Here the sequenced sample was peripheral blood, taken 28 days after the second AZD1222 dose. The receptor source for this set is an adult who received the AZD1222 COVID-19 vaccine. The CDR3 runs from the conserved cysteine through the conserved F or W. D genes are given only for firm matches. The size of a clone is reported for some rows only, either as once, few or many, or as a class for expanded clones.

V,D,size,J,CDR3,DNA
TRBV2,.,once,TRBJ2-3,CASSLDRIGTDTQYF,TGTGCCAGCAGTTTGGACAGAATCGGGACAGATACGCAGTATTTT
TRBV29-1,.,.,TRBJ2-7,CSVATGIYEQYF,TGCAGCGTTGCTACAGGTATTTACGAGCAGTACTTC
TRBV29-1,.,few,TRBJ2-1,CSVVMRDRQFF,TGCAGCGTTGTTATGAGGGACCGCCAGTTCTTC
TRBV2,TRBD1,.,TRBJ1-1,CASSGDRGGEAFF,TGTGCCAGCAGTGGGGACAGGGGTGGTGAAGCTTTCTTT
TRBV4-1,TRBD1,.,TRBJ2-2,CASRPTRGRDTGELFF,TGCGCCAGCAGGCCCACTAGGGGGCGCGACACCGGGGAGCTGTTTTTT
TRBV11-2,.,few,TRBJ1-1,CASSLEFGSRNTEAFF,TGTGCCAGCAGCTTAGAGTTCGGCTCCCGGAACACTGAAGCTTTCTTT
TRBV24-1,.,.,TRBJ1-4,CATSRGEGGEEKLFF,TGTGCCACCAGTCGAGGGGAGGGAGGAGAAGAAAAACTGTTTTTT
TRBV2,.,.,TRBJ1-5,CASSEGFTAQPQHF,TGTGCCAGCAGTGAAGGGTTTACGGCCCAGCCCCAGCATTTT
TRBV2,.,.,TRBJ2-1,CASSDWAYNEQFF,TGTGCCAGCAGTGACTGGGCTTACAATGAGCAGTTCTTC
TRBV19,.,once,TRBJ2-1,CASSIKGASSSYNEQFF,TGTGCCAGTAGTATAAAGGGCGCGAGTAGCTCCTACAATGAGCAGTTCTTC
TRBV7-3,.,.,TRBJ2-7,CASSLNGKYEQYF,TGTGCCAGCAGCTTAAATGGGAAATACGAGCAGTACTTC
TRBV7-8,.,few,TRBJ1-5,CASSPHQGNNQPQHF,TGTGCCAGCAGCCCTCATCAGGGGAACAATCAGCCCCAGCATTTT
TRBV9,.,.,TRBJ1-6,CASSVADTGNSPLHF,TGTGCCAGCAGCGTAGCGGACACCGGAAATTCACCCCTCCACTTT
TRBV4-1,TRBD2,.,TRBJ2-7,CASSSGPGLANYEQYF,TGCGCCAGCAGCTCAGGACCGGGACTAGCGAACTACGAGCAGTACTTC
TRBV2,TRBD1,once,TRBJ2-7,CASRTGVDEQYF,TGTGCCAGCAGGACAGGGGTGGACGAGCAGTACTTC
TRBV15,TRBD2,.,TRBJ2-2,CATSRRGTSGNTGELFF,TGTGCCACCAGCAGACGGGGGACTAGCGGGAATACCGGGGAGCTGTTTTTT
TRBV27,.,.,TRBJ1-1,CASPILNTEAFF,TGTGCCAGCCCAATTCTGAACACTGAAGCTTTCTTT
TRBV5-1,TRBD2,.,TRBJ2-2,CASSLVPGGPATGELFF,TGCGCCAGCAGCTTGGTACCGGGAGGGCCGGCCACCGGGGAGCTGTTTTTT
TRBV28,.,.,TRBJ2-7,CASSPLIGASHYEQYF,TGTGCCAGCAGCCCCCTTATAGGAGCCTCCCACTACGAGCAGTACTTC
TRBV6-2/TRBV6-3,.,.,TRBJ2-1,CASSYGLYEQFF,TGTGCCAGCAGTTACGGGCTCTATGAGCAGTTCTTC
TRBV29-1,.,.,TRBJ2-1,CSVDGLNYNEQFF,TGCAGCGTTGACGGGCTGAACTACAATGAGCAGTTCTTC
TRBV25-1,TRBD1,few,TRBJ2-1,CASSAPGQIYNEQFF,TGTGCCAGCAGTGCACCGGGACAGATCTACAATGAGCAGTTCTTC
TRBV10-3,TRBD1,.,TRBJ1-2,CAISYPDRGWDLYGYTF,TGTGCCATCAGTTATCCGGACAGGGGGTGGGACCTCTATGGCTACACCTTC
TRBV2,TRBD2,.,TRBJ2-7,CASREAGGPEQYF,TGTGCCAGCAGAGAGGCGGGAGGTCCCGAGCAGTACTTC
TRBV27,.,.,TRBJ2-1,CASSLAALSYNEQFF,TGTGCCAGCAGTTTAGCGGCGTTAAGCTACAATGAGCAGTTCTTC
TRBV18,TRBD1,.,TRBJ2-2,CASSPSTGGRRVTGELFF,TGTGCCAGCTCACCATCGACAGGGGGCCGCAGGGTGACCGGGGAGCTGTTTTTT
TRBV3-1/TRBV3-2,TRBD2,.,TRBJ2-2,CASRFSGKGTGELFF,TGTGCCAGCAGATTTAGCGGGAAGGGAACCGGGGAGCTGTTTTTT
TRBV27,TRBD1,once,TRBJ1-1,CASSSRDRGTEAFF,TGTGCCAGCAGTTCCCGGGACAGGGGTACTGAAGCTTTCTTT
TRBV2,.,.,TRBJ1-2,CASSGLGYYGYTF,TGTGCCAGCAGTGGGTTGGGATACTATGGCTACACCTTC
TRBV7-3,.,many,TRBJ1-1,CASSISVNTEAFF,TGTGCCAGCAGCATCTCAGTGAACACTGAAGCTTTCTTT
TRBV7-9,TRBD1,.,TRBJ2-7,CASSLGFRTGVGEQYF,TGTGCCAGCAGCTTGGGTTTTAGGACAGGGGTTGGCGAGCAGTACTTC
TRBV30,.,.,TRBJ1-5,CAWSGENRAQPQHF,TGTGCCTGGAGCGGGGAGAACAGGGCTCAGCCCCAGCATTTT
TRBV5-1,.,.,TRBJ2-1,CASSPRGLGGNEQFF,TGCGCCAGCAGCCCACGGGGGCTCGGGGGCAATGAGCAGTTCTTC
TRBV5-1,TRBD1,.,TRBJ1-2,CASSPGQGINYGYTF,TGCGCCAGCAGCCCAGGACAGGGCATTAACTATGGCTACACCTTC
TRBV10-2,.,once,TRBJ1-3,CASGPRKNTIYF,TGCGCCAGCGGCCCGCGGAAAAACACCATATATTTT
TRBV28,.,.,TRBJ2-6,CASSFKMVAGANVLTF,TGTGCCAGCAGTTTTAAAATGGTGGCTGGGGCCAACGTCCTGACTTTC
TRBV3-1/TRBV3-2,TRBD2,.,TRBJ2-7,CASSRGLAGWRSAYEQYF,TGTGCCAGCAGCCGGGGACTAGCGGGGTGGAGGAGTGCCTACGAGCAGTACTTC
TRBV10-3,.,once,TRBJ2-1,CAISLYNEQFF,TGTGCCATCAGCCTCTACAATGAGCAGTTCTTC
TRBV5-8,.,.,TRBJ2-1,CASSLDSREQFF,TGTGCCAGCAGTCTGGACTCCCGTGAGCAGTTCTTC
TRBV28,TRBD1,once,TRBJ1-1,CASRADREEAFF,TGTGCCAGCAGAGCCGACAGGGAGGAAGCTTTCTTT
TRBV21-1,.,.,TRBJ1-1,CASSRPIFPTNNTEAFF,TGTGCCAGCAGCAGACCAATTTTCCCGACAAACAACACTGAAGCTTTCTTT
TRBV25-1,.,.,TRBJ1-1,CASSDGSHTEAFF,TGTGCCAGCAGTGACGGCAGTCACACTGAAGCTTTCTTT
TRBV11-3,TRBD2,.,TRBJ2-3,CASSLVGTKSADTQYF,TGTGCCAGCAGCTTAGTTGGGACTAAAAGCGCAGATACGCAGTATTTT
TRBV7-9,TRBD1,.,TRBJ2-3,CASSLGTGATDTQYF,TGTGCCAGCAGCTTAGGGACAGGGGCCACAGATACGCAGTATTTT
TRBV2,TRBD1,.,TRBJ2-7,CASRKGDSLYEQYF,TGTGCCAGCAGAAAGGGGGACAGCCTCTACGAGCAGTACTTC
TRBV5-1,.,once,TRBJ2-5,CASSPLAGTQETQYF,TGCGCCAGCAGCCCCTTGGCAGGGACTCAAGAGACCCAGTACTTC
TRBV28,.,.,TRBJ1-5,CASSLRVPSNQPQHF,TGTGCCAGCAGTTTGAGGGTACCCAGCAATCAGCCCCAGCATTTT
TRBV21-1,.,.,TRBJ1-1,CASSKASPMNTEAFF,TGTGCCAGCAGCAAAGCATCCCCGATGAACACTGAAGCTTTCTTT
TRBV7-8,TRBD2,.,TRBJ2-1,CASSSSTSGNYNEQFF,TGTGCCAGCAGCTCCTCGACTAGCGGGAACTACAATGAGCAGTTCTTC
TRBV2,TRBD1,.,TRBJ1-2,CASSPTGGPNYGYTF,TGTGCCAGCAGTCCTACAGGGGGCCCTAACTATGGCTACACCTTC
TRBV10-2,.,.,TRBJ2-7,CASRAGTSYEQYF,TGCGCCAGCAGGGCCGGGACTTCCTACGAGCAGTACTTC
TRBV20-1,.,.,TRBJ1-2,CSARGLDGYTF,TGCAGTGCTAGAGGTTTAGATGGCTACACCTTC
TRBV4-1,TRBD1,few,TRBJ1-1,CASSQGRQGRKEAFF,TGCGCCAGCAGCCAGGGGAGACAGGGGAGAAAGGAAGCTTTCTTT